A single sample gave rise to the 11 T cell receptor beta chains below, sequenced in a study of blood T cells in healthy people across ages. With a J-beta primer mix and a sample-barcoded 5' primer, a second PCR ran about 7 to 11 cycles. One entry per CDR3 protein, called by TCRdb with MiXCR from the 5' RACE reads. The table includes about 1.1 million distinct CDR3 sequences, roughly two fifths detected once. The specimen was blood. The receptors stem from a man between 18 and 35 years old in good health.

Written as DNA, the CDR3 is TGTGCCAGCAGGGCTATGAATACGCAGTATTTT. Translating it yields CASRAMNTQYF. The gene calls are TRBV6-5 and TRBJ2-3; D unclear. V lost 6 bases to trimming and J lost 7 bases, with 8 bases between them. The CDR3 length is 11 residues. Looked up from germline, CDR1 is MNHEY and CDR2 is SVGAGI.

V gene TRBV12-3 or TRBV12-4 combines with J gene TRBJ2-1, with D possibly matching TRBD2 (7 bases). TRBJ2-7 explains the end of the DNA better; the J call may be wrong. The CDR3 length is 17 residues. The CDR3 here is CASSPPVAGATYNEQYF. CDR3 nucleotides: TGTGCCAGCAGTCCACCAGTTGCGGGGGCTACCTACAATGAGCAGTACTTC.

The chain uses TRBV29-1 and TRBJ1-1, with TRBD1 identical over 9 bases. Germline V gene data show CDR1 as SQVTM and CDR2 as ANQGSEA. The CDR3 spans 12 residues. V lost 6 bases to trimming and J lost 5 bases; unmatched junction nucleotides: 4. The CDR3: CSVAGTGTEAFF. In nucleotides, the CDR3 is TGCAGCGTGGCCGGGACAGGGACTGAAGCTTTCTTT.

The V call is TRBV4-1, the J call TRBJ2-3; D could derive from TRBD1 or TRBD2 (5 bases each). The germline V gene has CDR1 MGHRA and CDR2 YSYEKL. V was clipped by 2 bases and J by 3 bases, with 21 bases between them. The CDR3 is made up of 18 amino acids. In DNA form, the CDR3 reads TGCGCCAGCAGCCAACCTGATGGGACCGTCGTCTTTACAGATACGCAGTATTTT. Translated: CASSQPDGTVVFTDTQYF.

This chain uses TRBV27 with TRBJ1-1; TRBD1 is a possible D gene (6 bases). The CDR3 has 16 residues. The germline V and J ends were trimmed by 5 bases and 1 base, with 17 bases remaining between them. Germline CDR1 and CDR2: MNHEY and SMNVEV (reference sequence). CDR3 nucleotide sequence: TGTGCCAGCAGTCCCTCAGCAGGGGAACGGAACACTGAAGCTTTCTTT. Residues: CASSPSAGERNTEAFF.

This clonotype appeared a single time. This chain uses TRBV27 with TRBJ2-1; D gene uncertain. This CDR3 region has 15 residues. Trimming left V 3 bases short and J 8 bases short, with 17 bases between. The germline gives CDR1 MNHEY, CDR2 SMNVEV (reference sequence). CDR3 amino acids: CASSFRAAKGHEQFF. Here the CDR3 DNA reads TGTGCCAGCAGTTTTCGGGCAGCCAAGGGCCATGAGCAGTTCTTC.

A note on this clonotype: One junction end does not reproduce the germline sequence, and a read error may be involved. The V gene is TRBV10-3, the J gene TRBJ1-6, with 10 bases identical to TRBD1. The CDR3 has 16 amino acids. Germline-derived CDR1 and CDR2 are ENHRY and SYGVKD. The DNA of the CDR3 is TGTGACATCAGTAGCTCCGGGACAGGGGATAATTCACCCCTCCACTTT. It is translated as CDISSSGTGDNSPLHF.

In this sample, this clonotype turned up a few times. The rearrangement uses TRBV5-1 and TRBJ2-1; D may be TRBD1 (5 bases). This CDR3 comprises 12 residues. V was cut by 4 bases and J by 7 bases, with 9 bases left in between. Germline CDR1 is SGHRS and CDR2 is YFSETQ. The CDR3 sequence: CASSQPGNEQFF. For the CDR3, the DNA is TGCGCCAGCAGCCAACCAGGGAATGAGCAGTTCTTC.

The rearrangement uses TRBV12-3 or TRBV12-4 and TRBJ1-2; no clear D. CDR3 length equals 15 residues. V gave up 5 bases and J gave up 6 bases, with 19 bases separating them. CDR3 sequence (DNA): TGTGCCAGCAGTCTCCGACACAAATGGGTGCATGGCTACACCTTC. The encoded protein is CASSLRHKWVHGYTF.

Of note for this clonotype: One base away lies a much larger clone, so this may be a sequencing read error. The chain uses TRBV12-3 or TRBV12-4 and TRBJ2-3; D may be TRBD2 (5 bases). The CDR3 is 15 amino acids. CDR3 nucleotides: TGTGCCAGCAGTCATAAGGACTCATTCACAGATACGCGGTATTTT. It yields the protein CASSHKDSFTDTRYF.

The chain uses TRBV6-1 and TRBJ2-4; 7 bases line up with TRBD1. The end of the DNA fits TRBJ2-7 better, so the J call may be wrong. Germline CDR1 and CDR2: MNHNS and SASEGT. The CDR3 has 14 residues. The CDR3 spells CASSFRGSGYEQYF. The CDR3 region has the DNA TGTGCCAGCAGTTTCAGGGGGTCGGGCTACGAGCAGTACTTC.